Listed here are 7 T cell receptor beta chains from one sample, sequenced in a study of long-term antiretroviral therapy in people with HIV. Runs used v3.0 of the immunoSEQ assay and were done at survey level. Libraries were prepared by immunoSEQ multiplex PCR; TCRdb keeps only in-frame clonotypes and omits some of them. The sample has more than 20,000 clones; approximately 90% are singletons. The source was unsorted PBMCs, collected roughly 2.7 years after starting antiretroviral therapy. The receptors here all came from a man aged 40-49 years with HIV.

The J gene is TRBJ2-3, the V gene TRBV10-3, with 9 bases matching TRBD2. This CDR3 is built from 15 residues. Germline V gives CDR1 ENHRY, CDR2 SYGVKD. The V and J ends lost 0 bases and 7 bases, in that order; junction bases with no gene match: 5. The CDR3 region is CAISESTSGGNTQYF. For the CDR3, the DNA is TGTGCCATCAGTGAGTCGACTAGCGGAGGAAATACGCAGTATTTT.

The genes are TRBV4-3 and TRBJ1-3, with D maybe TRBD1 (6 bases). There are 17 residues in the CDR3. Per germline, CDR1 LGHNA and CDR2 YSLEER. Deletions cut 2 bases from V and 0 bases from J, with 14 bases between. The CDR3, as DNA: TGCGCCAGCAGCCAAAACTACCAGGGGAGCTCTGGAAACACCATATATTTT. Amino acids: CASSQNYQGSSGNTIYF.

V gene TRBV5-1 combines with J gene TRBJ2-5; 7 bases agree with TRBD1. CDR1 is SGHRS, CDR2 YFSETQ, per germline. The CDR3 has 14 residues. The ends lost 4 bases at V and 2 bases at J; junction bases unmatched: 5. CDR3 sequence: CASSPGQAQETQYF. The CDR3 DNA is TGCGCCAGCAGCCCCGGACAGGCGCAAGAGACCCAGTACTTC.

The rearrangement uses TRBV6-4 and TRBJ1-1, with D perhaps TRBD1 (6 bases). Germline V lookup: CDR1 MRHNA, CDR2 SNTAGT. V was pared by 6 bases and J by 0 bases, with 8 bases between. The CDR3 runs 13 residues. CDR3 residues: CASRDSLNTEAFF. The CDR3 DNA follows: TGTGCCAGCAGGGACAGTTTGAACACTGAAGCTTTCTTT.

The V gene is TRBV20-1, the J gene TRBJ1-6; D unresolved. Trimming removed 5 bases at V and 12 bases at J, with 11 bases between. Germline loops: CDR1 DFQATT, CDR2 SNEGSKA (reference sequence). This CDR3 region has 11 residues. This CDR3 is CSAQVLGPLHF. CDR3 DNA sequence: TGCAGTGCTCAAGTCCTGGGACCCCTCCACTTT.

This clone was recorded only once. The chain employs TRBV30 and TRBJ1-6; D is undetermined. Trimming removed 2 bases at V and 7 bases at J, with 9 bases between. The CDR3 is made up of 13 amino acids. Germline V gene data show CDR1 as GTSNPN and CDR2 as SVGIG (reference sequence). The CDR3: CAWSPVGNSPLHF. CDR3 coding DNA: TGTGCCTGGAGTCCGGTTGGGAATTCACCCCTCCACTTT.

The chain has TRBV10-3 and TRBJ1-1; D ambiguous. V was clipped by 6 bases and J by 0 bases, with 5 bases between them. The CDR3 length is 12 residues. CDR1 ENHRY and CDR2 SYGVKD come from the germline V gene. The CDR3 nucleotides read TGTGCCATCAGGCAGGTGAACACTGAAGCTTTCTTT. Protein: CAIRQVNTEAFF.